Listed below are T cell receptor beta chains from one sample, sequenced in a study of blood T cell repertoires in COVID-19. Using immunoSEQ multiplex PCR, the repertoire was profiled, and TCRdb retains in-frame clones only, with some absent. The data contain about 42,000 clones, roughly nine tenths of them singletons. Sequencing was performed on peripheral blood. These receptors came from a human donor in a cohort sampled during active COVID-19. Each CDR3 is given with its conserved first and last residue. D genes are given only for firm matches. Size values are once, few and many counts, or a class for expanded clones, and some rows have none.

j_call d_call clone_size v_call cdr3_aa cdr3_nt
TRBJ2-3 TRBD2 . TRBV14 CASSQGRAGGGTDTQYF TGTGCCAGCAGCCAAGGTCGAGCGGGAGGCGGCACAGATACGCAGTATTTT
TRBJ2-5 . . TRBV2 CASSNRYQETQYF TGTGCCAGCAGCAACAGATACCAAGAGACCCAGTACTTC
TRBJ2-7 . . TRBV5-4 CASSPGTQIYEQYF TGTGCCAGCAGCCCCGGGACTCAGATCTACGAGCAGTACTTC
TRBJ2-7 TRBD1 . TRBV15 CATSRDRDRGEQYF TGTGCCACCAGCAGAGACCGGGACAGGGGCGAGCAGTACTTC
TRBJ2-3 . . TRBV9 CASSVVGQPSTDTQYF TGTGCCAGCAGCGTAGTAGGACAGCCAAGCACAGATACGCAGTATTTT
TRBJ2-5 . . TRBV7-8 CASSPHRGQETQYF TGTGCCAGCAGCCCCCATCGCGGGCAAGAGACCCAGTACTTC
TRBJ1-5 . . TRBV9 CASSVRPDSNQPQHF TGTGCCAGCAGCGTTCGCCCCGACAGTAATCAGCCCCAGCATTTT
TRBJ1-5 . . TRBV10-3 CAISGSSNQPQHF TGTGCCATCAGTGGCAGTAGCAATCAGCCCCAGCATTTT
TRBJ1-1 . . TRBV4-2 CASSRGGANTEAFF TGTGCCAGCAGCCGGGGGGGAGCGAACACTGAAGCTTTCTTT
TRBJ1-2 . . TRBV3-1/TRBV3-2 CASSQDLPRVPKGYTF TGTGCCAGCAGCCAAGATCTCCCGAGGGTTCCTAAGGGCTACACCTTC
TRBJ1-2 . . TRBV5-1 CASSLARVGGYTF TGCGCCAGCAGCTTGGCCAGGGTAGGCGGCTACACCTTC
TRBJ2-7 . . TRBV5-4 CASSLEPPYEQYF TGTGCCAGCAGCTTGGAGCCTCCCTACGAGCAGTACTTC
TRBJ2-7 . . TRBV5-6 CASSLDSYYEQYF TGTGCCAGCAGCCTGGACAGTTACTACGAGCAGTACTTC
TRBJ1-6 TRBD1 . TRBV7-9 CASSFQGQGQSPLHF TGTGCCAGCAGCTTTCAAGGACAGGGCCAGTCACCCCTCCACTTT
TRBJ1-5 . . TRBV5-8 CASSLGGGQPQHF TGTGCCAGCAGCTTAGGGGGGGGTCAGCCCCAGCATTTT
TRBJ2-3 . . TRBV11-2 CASSPPLADTQYF TGTGCCAGCAGTCCCCCTTTAGCAGATACGCAGTATTTT
TRBJ2-7 TRBD1 . TRBV18 CASSPLPTGTIYEQYF TGTGCCAGCTCACCACTCCCGACAGGGACAATCTACGAGCAGTACTTC
TRBJ2-5 . once TRBV13 CASSLRVSTSRQRTQYF TGTGCCAGCAGCTTAAGAGTGAGCACTAGCCGCCAGCGGACCCAGTACTTC
TRBJ2-3 TRBD2 . TRBV7-2 CASSSRPSGGLSTDTQYF TGTGCCAGCAGCTCCCGGCCTAGCGGGGGCCTAAGCACAGATACGCAGTATTTT
TRBJ1-4 . . TRBV7-8 CASSFWGTSTNEKLFF TGTGCCAGCAGCTTCTGGGGGACATCAACTAATGAAAAACTGTTTTTT
TRBJ2-1 TRBD2 . TRBV7-2 CASSPTDGGNYNEQFF TGTGCCAGCAGCCCCACCGACGGGGGGAACTACAATGAGCAGTTCTTC
TRBJ2-1 TRBD2 . TRBV7-9 CLAGSYNEQFF TGTTTAGCGGGATCCTACAATGAGCAGTTCTTC
TRBJ2-3 . . TRBV24-1 CATRGASTDTQYF TGTGCCACCAGAGGGGCTAGCACAGATACGCAGTATTTT
TRBJ2-1 . . TRBV18 CASSPTQTNNEQFF TGTGCCAGCTCACCTACTCAGACTAACAATGAGCAGTTCTTC
TRBJ2-5 TRBD1 . TRBV6-5 CASSYTDRARETQYF TGTGCCAGCAGTTACACCGACAGGGCGCGGGAGACCCAGTACTTC
TRBJ1-2 TRBD1 . TRBV15 CATSRGGTGAIYGYTF TGTGCCACCAGCAGAGGGGGAACAGGGGCTATCTATGGCTACACCTTC
TRBJ2-1 . . TRBV7-2 CASSPRWGPDYNEQFF TGTGCCAGCAGCCCGCGGTGGGGGCCTGACTACAATGAGCAGTTCTTC
TRBJ1-3 . medium-sized TRBV7-9 CASSLASTGFGNTIYF TGTGCCAGCAGCTTAGCTTCTACAGGGTTTGGAAACACCATATATTTT